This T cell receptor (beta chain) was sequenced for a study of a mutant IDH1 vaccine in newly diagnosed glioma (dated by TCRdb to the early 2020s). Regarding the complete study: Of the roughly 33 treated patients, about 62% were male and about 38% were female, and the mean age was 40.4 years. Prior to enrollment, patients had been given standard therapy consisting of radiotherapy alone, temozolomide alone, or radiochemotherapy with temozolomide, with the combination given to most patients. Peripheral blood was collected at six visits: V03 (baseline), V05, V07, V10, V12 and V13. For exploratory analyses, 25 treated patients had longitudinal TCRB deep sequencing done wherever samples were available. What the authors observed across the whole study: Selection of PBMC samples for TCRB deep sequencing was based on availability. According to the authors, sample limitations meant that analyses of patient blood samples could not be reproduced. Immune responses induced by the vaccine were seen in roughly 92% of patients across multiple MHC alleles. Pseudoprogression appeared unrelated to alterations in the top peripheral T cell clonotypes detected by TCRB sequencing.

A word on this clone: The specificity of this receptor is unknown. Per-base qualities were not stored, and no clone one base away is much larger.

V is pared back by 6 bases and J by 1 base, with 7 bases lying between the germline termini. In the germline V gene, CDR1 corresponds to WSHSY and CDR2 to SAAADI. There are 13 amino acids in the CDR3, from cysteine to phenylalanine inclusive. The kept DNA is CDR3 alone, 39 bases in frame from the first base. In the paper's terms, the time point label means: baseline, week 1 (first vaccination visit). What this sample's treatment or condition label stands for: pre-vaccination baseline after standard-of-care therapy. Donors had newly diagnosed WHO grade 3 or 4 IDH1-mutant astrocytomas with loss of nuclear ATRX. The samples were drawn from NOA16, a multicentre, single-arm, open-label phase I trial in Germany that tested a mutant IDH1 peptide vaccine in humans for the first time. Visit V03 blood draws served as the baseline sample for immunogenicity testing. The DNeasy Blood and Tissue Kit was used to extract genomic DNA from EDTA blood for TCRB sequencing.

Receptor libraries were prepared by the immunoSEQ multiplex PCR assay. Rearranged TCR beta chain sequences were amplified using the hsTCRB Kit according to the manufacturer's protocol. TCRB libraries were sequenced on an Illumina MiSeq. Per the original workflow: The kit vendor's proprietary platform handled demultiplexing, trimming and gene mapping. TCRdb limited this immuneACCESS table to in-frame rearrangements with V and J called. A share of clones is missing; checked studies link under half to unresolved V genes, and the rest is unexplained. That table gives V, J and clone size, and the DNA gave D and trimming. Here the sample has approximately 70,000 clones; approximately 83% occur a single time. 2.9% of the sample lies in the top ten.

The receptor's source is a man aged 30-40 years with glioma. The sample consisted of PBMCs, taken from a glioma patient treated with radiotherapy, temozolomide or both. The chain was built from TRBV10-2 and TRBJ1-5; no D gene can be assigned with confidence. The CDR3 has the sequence CASRAGSNQPQHF. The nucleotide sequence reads TGCGCCAGCAGAGCGGGAAGCAATCAGCCCCAGCATTTT.